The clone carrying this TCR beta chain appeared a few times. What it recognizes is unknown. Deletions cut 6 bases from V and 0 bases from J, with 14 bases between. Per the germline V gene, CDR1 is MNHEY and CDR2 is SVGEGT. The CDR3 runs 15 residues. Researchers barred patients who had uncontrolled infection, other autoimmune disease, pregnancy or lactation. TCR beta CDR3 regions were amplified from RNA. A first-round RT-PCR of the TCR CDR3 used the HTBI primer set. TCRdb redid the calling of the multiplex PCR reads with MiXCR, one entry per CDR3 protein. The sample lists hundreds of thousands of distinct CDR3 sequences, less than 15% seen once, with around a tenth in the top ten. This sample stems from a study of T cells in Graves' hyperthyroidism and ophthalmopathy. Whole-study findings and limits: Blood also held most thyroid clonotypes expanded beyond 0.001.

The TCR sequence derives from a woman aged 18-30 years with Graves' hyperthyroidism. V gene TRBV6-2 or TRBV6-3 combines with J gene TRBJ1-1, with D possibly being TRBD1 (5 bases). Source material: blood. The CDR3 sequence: CASSRPGLMNTEAFF. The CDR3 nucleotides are TGTGCCAGCAGCCGACCGGGACTTATGAACACTGAAGCTTTCTTT.